Listed below are T cell receptor beta chains from one sample, sequenced in a study of CD8 T cell repertoires and HIV-1 epitope variants. The table came from immunoSEQ multiplex PCR; TCRdb's copy has only in-frame clones and leaves some out. The sample records under 100,000 clones, around 67% being singletons. The sample consisted of uncultured baseline CD8+ T cells from peripheral blood mononuclear cells (PBMCs). All receptors derive from a male donor with HIV. CDR3s include the opening cysteine and the closing phenylalanine or tryptophan. D genes are given only for firm matches. Rows give clone size only sometimes, using once, few, many, or a class for an expanded clone.

16	TRBD2	TRBJ2-3	TRBV10-3	once	CAITRGLAGFTDTQYF	TGTGCCATCACGCGAGGACTAGCGGGATTCACAGATACGCAGTATTTT
11	TRBD1	TRBJ1-1	TRBV12-5	NA	CASAQGAEAFF	TGTGCTAGTGCCCAGGGGGCAGAAGCTTTCTTT
14	TRBD1	TRBJ1-2	TRBV6-6	once	CASSVGTGEYGYTF	TGTGCCAGCAGTGTTGGGACAGGAGAATATGGCTACACCTTC
15	TRBD1	TRBJ2-3	TRBV5-1	NA	CASSLGDRNTDTQYF	TGCGCCAGCAGCTTAGGGGACAGGAACACAGATACGCAGTATTTT
14	NA	TRBJ2-1	TRBV14	few	CASSPFTGYNEQFF	TGTGCCAGCAGCCCATTCACGGGGTACAATGAGCAGTTCTTC
14	NA	TRBJ1-4	TRBV2	NA	CASSVESDNEKLFF	TGTGCCAGCAGTGTGGAGTCGGATAATGAAAAACTGTTTTTT
14	NA	TRBJ2-3	TRBV5-4	NA	CASSFFPNTDTQYF	TGTGCCAGCAGCTTTTTCCCTAACACAGATACGCAGTATTTT
14	NA	TRBJ2-2	TRBV28	once	CASNRPQGTGELFF	TGTGCCAGCAACCGGCCCCAGGGCACCGGGGAGCTGTTTTTT
11	NA	TRBJ2-5	TRBV7-2	NA	CASSFRLDQYF	TGTGCCAGCAGCTTTCGGCTGGACCAGTACTTC
15	NA	TRBJ2-3	TRBV7-9	many	CASSARDSATDTQYF	TGTGCCAGCAGCGCTCGGGACTCGGCGACAGATACGCAGTATTTT
12	NA	TRBJ1-2	TRBV27	NA	CATRAEDYGYTF	TGTGCGACTCGGGCAGAAGACTATGGCTACACCTTC
13	NA	TRBJ2-7	TRBV29-1	once	CSAPGHNVEEQYF	TGCAGCGCCCCGGGACACAATGTCGAAGAGCAGTACTTC
14	TRBD1	TRBJ1-4	TRBV5-6	few	CASSTDRGYEKLFF	TGTGCCAGCAGCACCGACAGGGGATATGAAAAACTGTTTTTT
15	NA	TRBJ1-5	TRBV9	NA	CASSVGRGHNQPQHF	TGTGCCAGCAGCGTAGGCAGGGGACACAATCAGCCCCAGCATTTT
16	NA	TRBJ2-1	TRBV25-1	few	CASVGSGDYSYNEQFF	TGTGCCAGCGTGGGGTCGGGAGACTATTCCTACAATGAGCAGTTCTTC
11	TRBD1	TRBJ1-6	TRBV30	NA	CAWDRDSPLHF	TGTGCCTGGGACAGGGACTCACCCCTCCACTTT
16	NA	TRBJ2-5	TRBV5-8	few	CASSPGVRSYQETQYF	TGTGCCAGCAGCCCGGGGGTCAGGTCGTACCAAGAGACCCAGTACTTC
15	NA	TRBJ2-3	TRBV5-4	NA	CASSLGDSSTDTQYF	TGTGCCAGCAGCTTGGGGGATTCTAGCACAGATACGCAGTATTTT
13	NA	TRBJ2-3	TRBV6-6	few	CASSLEFRDTQYF	TGTGCCAGCAGTTTGGAGTTCCGCGATACGCAGTATTTT
14	TRBD1	TRBJ1-1	TRBV2	NA	CASSGRQGTTEAFF	TGTGCCAGCAGTGGTCGACAGGGGACCACTGAAGCTTTCTTT
15	NA	TRBJ1-5	TRBV19	few	CASSIDVGSGQPQHF	TGTGCCAGTAGTATAGATGTGGGATCGGGTCAGCCCCAGCATTTT
16	NA	TRBJ2-1	TRBV29-1	NA	CSVGTPTGTHLDEQFF	TGCAGCGTTGGAACTCCAACCGGGACCCATTTGGATGAGCAGTTCTTC
15	NA	TRBJ2-3	TRBV6-1	NA	CASRPEGRATDTQYF	TGTGCCAGCAGGCCGGAGGGCAGGGCCACAGATACGCAGTATTTT
12	NA	TRBJ1-2	TRBV30	NA	CAWSEDRYGYTF	TGTGCCTGGAGTGAGGACCGCTATGGCTACACCTTC
17	TRBD1	TRBJ2-1	TRBV4-2	NA	CASSQDSTGGPYNEQFF	TGTGCCAGCAGCCAAGACTCGACAGGGGGACCCTACAATGAGCAGTTCTTC
14	TRBD1	TRBJ2-7	TRBV5-6	NA	CASGSGTGTYEQYF	TGTGCCAGCGGATCCGGGACAGGGACCTACGAGCAGTACTTC
15	NA	TRBJ1-5	TRBV19	NA	CTSSIVAGRNQPQHF	TGTACCAGTAGTATCGTAGCAGGGAGAAATCAGCCCCAGCATTTT
13	NA	TRBJ2-7	TRBV15	NA	CATSSAGTYEQYF	TGTGCCACCAGCTCCGCCGGGACCTACGAGCAGTACTTC
15	NA	TRBJ2-7	TRBV5-1	NA	CASSQYGTGLEEQYF	TGCGCCAGCAGCCAGTACGGTACCGGGTTGGAAGAGCAGTACTTC
17	NA	TRBJ1-6	TRBV5-6	NA	CASSLGVRGEDNSPLHF	TGTGCCAGCAGCTTGGGTGTAAGAGGGGAGGATAATTCACCCCTCCACTTT
12	NA	TRBJ2-5	TRBV6-1	NA	CASSDIGGTQYF	TGTGCCAGCAGTGACATAGGCGGGACCCAGTACTTC
13	NA	TRBJ1-4	TRBV29-1	NA	CSATGFDGEKLFF	TGCAGCGCCACAGGGTTTGATGGTGAAAAACTGTTTTTT
17	TRBD2	TRBJ2-1	TRBV4-2	once	CASSQAGGRSSYNEQFF	TGTGCCAGCAGCCAAGCAGGCGGGAGGAGCTCCTACAATGAGCAGTTCTTC
11	NA	TRBJ1-1	TRBV19	few	CASSQGLEAFF	TGTGCCAGTAGTCAGGGCCTTGAAGCTTTCTTT